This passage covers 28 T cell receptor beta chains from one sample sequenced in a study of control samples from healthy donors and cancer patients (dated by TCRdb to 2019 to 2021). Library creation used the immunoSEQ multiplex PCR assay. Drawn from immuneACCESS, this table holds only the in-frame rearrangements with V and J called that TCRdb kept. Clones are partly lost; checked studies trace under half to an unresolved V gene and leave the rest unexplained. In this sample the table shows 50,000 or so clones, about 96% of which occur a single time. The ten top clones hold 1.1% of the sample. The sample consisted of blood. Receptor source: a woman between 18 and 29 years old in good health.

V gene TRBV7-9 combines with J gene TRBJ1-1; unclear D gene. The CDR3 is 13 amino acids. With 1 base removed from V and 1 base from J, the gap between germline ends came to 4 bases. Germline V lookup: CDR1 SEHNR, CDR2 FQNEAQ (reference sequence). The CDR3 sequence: CASSLVQNTEAFF. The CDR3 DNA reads TGTGCCAGCAGCTTAGTACAGAACACTGAAGCTTTCTTT.

The CDR3 bases are TGCAGCGTTGAAGATCCGGGGGCCGGGACAGGGGACTACGAGCAGTACTTC. This sequence encodes CSVEDPGAGTGDYEQYF. The chain is built from TRBV29-1 and TRBJ2-7; TRBD1 matches 10 bases. This CDR3 contains 17 residues. Germline lookup yields CDR1 SQVTM and CDR2 ANQGSEA. Trimming cost V 0 bases and J 3 bases; bases outside gene matches: 11.

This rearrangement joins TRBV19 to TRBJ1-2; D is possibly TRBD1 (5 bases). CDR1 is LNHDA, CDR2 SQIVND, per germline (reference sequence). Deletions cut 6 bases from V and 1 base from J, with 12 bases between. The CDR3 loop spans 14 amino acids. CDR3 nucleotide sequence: TGTGCCAGTAGACACGGGGGGGTTAACTATGGCTACACCTTC. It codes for CASRHGGVNYGYTF.

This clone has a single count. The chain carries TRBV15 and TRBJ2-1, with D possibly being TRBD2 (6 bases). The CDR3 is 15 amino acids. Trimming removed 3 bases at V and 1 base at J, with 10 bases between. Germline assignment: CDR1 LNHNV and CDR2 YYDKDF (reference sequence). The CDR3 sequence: CATSSYRGSYNEQFF. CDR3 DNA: TGTGCCACCAGCAGCTACCGGGGGTCCTACAATGAGCAGTTCTTC.

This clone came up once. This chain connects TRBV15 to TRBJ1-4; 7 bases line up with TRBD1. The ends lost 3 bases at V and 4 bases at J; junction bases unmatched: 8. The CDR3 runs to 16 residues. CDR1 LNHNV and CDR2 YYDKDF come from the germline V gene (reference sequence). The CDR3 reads CATSSRGGQYNEKLFF. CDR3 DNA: TGTGCCACCAGCAGCCGGGGGGGACAGTATAATGAAAAACTGTTTTTT.

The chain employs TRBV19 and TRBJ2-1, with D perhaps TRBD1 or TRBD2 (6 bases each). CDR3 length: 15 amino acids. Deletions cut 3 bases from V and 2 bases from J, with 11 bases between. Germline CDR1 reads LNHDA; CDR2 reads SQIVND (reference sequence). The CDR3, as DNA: TGTGCCAGTAGTATGACCGGGGGCGCCTACAATGAGCAGTTCTTC. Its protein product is CASSMTGGAYNEQFF.

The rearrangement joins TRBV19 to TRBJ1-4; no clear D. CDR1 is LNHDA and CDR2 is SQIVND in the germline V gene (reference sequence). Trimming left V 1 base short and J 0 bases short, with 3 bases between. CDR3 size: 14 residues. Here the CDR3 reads CASSIAATNEKLFF. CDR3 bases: TGTGCCAGTAGTATAGCTGCAACTAATGAAAAACTGTTTTTT. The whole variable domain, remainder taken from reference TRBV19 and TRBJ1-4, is DGGITQSPKYLFRKEGQNVTLSCEQNLNHDAMYWYRQDPGQGLRLIYYSQIVNDFQKGDIAEGYSVSREKKESFPLTVTSAQKNPTAFYLCASSIAATNEKLFFGSGTQLSVL.

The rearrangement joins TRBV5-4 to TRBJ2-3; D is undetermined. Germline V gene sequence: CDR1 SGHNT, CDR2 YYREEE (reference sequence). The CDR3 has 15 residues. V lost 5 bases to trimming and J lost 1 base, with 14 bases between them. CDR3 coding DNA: TGTGCCAGCAGTTCCCCTTGGGTCGGCACAGATACGCAGTATTTT. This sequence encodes CASSSPWVGTDTQYF.

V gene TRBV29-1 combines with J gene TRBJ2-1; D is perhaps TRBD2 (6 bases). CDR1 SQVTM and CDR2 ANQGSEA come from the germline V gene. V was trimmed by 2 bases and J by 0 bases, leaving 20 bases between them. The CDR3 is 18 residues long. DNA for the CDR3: TGCAGCGTTGAATATGGCGGGGTGGTTCAGAGCTCCTACAATGAGCAGTTCTTC. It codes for CSVEYGGVVQSSYNEQFF.

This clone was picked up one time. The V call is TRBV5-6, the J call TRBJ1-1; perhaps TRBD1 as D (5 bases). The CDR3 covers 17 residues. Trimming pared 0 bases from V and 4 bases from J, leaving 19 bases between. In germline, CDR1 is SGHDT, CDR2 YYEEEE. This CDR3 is CASSLAGGGKGGTEAFF. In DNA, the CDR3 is TGTGCCAGCAGCTTGGCCGGGGGAGGAAAGGGAGGCACTGAAGCTTTCTTT.

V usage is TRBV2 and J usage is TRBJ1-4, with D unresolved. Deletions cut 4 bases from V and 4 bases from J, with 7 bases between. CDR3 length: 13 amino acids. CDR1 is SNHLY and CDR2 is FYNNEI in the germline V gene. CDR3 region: CASSGAVNEKLFF. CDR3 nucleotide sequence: TGTGCCAGCAGTGGTGCAGTTAATGAAAAACTGTTTTTT.

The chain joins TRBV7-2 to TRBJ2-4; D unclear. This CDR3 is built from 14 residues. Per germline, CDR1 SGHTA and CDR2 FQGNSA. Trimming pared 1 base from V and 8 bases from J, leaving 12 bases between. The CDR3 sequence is CASSLDVGGDIQYF. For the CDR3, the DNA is TGTGCCAGCAGCTTAGATGTTGGTGGGGACATTCAGTACTTC.

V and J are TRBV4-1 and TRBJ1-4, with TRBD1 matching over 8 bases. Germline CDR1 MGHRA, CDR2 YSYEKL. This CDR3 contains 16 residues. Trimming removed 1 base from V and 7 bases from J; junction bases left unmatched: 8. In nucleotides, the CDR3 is TGCGCCAGCAGCCAAGGGGGACAGGCGAGAGGTGAAAAACTGTTTTTT. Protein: CASSQGGQARGEKLFF.

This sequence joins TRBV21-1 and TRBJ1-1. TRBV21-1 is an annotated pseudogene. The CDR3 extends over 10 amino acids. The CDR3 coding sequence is TGTGCCAGCCGCAAGGGTGGAGCTTTCTTT. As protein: CASRKGGAFF.

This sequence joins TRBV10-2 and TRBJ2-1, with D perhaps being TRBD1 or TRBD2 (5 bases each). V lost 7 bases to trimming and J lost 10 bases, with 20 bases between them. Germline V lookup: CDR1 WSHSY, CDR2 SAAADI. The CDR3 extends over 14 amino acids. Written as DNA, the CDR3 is TGCGCCAGCACTACGGACTGGAGAGGGGTAGAGCAGTTCTTC. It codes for CASTTDWRGVEQFF.

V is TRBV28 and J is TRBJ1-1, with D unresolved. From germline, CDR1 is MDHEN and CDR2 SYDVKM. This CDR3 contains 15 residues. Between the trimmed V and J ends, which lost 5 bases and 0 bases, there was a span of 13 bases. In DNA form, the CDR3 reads TGTGCCAGCAGTGGTAGCACGGACCTGAACACTGAAGCTTTCTTT. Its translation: CASSGSTDLNTEAFF.

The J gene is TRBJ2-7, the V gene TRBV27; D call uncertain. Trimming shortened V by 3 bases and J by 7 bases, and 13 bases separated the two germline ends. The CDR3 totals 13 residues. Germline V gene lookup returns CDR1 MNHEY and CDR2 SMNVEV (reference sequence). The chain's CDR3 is CASSFSDLSEQYF. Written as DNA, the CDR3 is TGTGCCAGCAGTTTCTCAGACCTGTCGGAGCAGTACTTC.

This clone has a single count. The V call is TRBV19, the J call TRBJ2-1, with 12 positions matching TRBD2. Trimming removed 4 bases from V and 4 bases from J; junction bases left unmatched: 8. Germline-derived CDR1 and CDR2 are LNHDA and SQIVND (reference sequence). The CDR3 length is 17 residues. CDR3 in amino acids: CASSKHTSGGPYNEQFF. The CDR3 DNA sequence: TGTGCCAGTAGTAAACACACTAGCGGGGGGCCTTACAATGAGCAGTTCTTC.

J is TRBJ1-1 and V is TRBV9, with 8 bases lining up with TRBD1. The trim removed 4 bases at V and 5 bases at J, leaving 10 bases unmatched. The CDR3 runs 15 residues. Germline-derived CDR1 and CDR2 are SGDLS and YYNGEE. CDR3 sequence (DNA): TGTGCCAGCAGCCCAAGGACAGGGCGGTGGACTGAAGCTTTCTTT. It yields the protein CASSPRTGRWTEAFF.

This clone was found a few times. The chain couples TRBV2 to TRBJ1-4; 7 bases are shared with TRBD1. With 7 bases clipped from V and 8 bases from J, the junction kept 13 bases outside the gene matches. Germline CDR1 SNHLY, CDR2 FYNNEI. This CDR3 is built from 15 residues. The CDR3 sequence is CASITETGFGEKLFF. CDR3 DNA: TGTGCCAGCATCACCGAGACAGGGTTCGGGGAAAAACTGTTTTTT.

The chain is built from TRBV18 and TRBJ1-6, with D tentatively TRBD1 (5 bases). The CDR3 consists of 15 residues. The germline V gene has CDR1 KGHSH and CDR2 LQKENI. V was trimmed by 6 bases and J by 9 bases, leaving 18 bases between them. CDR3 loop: CASSSSGTNGSPLHF. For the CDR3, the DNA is TGTGCCAGCTCGTCATCCGGGACTAACGGTTCACCCCTCCACTTT.

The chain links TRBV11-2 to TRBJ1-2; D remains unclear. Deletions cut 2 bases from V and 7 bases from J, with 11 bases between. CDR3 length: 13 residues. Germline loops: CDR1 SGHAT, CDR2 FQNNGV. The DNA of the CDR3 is TGTGCCAGCAGCTTACTTGGACCGGTTGGCTACACCTTC. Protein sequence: CASSLLGPVGYTF. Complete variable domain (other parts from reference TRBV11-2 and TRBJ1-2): EAGVAQSPRYKIIEKRQSVAFWCNPISGHATLYWYQQILGQGPKLLIQFQNNGVVDDSQLPKDRFSAERLKGVDSTLKIQPAKLEDSAVYLCASSLLGPVGYTFGSGTRLTVV.

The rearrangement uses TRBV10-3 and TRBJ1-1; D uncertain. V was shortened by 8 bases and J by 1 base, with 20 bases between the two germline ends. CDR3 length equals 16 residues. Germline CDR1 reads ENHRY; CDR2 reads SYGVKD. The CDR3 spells CAISFQSTQPNTEAFF. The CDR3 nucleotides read TGTGCCATCTCGTTCCAGAGTACGCAGCCGAACACTGAAGCTTTCTTT.

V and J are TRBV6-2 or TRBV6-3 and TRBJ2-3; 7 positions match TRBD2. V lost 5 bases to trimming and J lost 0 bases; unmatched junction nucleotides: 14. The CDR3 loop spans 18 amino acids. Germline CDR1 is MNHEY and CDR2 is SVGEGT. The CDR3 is CASSHDVKLATSTDTQYF. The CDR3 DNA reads TGTGCCAGCAGTCACGACGTCAAACTAGCGACTAGCACAGATACGCAGTATTTT.

CDR3 in amino acids: CASSVGQGAYEQYF. The CDR3 bases are TGTGCCAGCAGCGTAGGACAGGGGGCCTACGAGCAGTACTTC. The chain employs TRBV9 and TRBJ2-7; TRBD1 aligns across 9 bases. The CDR3 has 14 amino acids. The germline V gene encodes CDR1 SGDLS and CDR2 YYNGEE. J gave up 2 bases and V 0 bases, and 0 bases lay outside the gene matches.

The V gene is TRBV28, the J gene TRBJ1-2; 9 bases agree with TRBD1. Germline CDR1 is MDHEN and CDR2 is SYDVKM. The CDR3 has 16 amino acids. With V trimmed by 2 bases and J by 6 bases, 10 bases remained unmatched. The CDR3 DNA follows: TGTGCCAGCAGTTTAGAGGCTCACAGGGGGCGAGATGGCTACACCTTC. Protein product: CASSLEAHRGRDGYTF.

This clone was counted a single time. The chain's CDR3 is CASGLRGVGDRPTQYQETQYF. As DNA, the CDR3 is TGTGCTAGTGGTTTGCGGGGGGTTGGGGATCGGCCAACCCAGTACCAAGAGACCCAGTACTTC. The chain carries TRBV12-5 and TRBJ2-5; TRBD2 aligns across 7 bases. From germline, CDR1 is LGHNT and CDR2 FRNRAP. CDR3 length: 21 amino acids. The ends lost 2 bases at V and 0 bases at J; junction bases unmatched: 21.

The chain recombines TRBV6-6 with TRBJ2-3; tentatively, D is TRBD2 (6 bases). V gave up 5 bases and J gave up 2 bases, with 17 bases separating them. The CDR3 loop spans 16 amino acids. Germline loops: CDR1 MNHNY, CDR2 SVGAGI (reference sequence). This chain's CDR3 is CASSRLSSGDTDTQYF. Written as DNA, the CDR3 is TGTGCCAGCAGTCGACTTAGTTCGGGAGACACAGATACGCAGTATTTT.